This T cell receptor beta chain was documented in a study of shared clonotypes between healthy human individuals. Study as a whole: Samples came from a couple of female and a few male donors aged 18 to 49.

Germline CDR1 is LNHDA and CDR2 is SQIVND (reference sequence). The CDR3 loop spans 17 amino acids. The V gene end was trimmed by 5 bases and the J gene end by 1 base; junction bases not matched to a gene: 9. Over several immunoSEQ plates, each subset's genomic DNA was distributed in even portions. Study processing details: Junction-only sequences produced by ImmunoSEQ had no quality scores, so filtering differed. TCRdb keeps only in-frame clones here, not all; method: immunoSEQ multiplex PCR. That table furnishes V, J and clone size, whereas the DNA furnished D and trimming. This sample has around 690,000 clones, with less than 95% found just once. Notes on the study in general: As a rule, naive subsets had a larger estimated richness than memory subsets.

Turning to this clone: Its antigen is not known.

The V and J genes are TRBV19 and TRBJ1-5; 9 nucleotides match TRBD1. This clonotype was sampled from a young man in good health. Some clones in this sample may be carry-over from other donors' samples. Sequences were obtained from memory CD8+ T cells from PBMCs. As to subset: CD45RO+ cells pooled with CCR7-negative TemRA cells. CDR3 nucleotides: TGTGCCAGTAGTGCCCACCTAGACAGGGGGAGCAATCAGCCCCAGCATTTT. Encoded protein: CASSAHLDRGSNQPQHF.